Included here is one T cell receptor beta chain sequence, with context. Sequencing was performed with immunoSEQ multiplex PCR; in TCRdb, only in-frame clones are kept and a portion is missing. The sample holds tens of thousands of clones, 80% to 90% seen once. The CDR3 runs to 14 residues. Trimming stripped 6 bases from V and 5 bases from J, with 14 bases between. Germline CDR1 MNHNS, CDR2 SASEGT. The sample comes from a study of blood T cell repertoires in COVID-19. The chain joins TRBV6-1 to TRBJ1-5; a possible D gene is TRBD1 (6 bases). The sample consisted of peripheral blood. The sequence derives from a man in his fifties or sixties with acute or convalescent COVID-19. CDR3 DNA: TGTGCCAGCAGCCAAACAGGGAACTATCAGCCCCAGCATTTT. Its translation: CASSQTGNYQPQHF.